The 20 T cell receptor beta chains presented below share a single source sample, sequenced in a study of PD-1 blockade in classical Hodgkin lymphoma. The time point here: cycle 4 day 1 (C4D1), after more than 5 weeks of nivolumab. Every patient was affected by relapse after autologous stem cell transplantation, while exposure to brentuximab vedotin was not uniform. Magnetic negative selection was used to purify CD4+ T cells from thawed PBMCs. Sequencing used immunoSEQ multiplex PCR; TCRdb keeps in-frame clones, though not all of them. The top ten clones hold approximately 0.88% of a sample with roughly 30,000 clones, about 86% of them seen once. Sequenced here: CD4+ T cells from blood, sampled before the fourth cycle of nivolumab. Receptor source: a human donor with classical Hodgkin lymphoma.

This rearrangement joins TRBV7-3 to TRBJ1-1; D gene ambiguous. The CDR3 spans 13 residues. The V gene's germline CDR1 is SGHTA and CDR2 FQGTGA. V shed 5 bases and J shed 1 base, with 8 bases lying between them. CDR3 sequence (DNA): TGTGCCAGCAGCCCGAACAGGAACACTGAAGCTTTCTTT. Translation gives CASSPNRNTEAFF.

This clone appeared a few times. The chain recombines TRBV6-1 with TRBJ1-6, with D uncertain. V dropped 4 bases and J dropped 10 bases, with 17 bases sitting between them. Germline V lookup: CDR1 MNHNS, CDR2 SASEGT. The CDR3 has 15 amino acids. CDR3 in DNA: TGTGCCAGCAGTGGCTACGGTGGTAAAATATCACCCCTCCACTTT. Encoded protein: CASSGYGGKISPLHF.

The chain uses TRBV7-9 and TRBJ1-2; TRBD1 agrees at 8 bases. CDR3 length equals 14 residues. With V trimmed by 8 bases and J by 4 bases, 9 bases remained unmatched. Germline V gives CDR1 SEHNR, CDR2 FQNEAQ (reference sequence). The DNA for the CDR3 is TGTGCCAGCGGTCGCCTCACAGGGGGCTATGGCTACACCTTC. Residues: CASGRLTGGYGYTF. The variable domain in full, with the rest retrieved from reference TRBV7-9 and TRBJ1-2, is DTGVSQNPRHKITKRGQNVTFRCDPISEHNRLYWYRQTLGQGPEFLTYFQNEAQLEKSRLLSDRFSAERPKGSFSTLEIQRTEQGDSAMYLCASGRLTGGYGYTFGSGTRLTVV.

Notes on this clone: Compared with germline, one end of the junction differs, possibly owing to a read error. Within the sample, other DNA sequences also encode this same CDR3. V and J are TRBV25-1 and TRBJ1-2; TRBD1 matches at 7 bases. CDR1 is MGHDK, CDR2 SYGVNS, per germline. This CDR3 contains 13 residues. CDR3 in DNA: TGCGCCAGCAGCGGACAGGCTAACTATGGCTACACCTTC. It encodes CASSGQANYGYTF.

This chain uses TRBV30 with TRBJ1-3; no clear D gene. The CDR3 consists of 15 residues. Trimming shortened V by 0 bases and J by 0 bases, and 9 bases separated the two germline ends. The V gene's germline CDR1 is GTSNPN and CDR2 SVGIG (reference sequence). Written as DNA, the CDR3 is TGTGCCTGGAGTGTCGGCGGCAACTCTGGAAACACCATATATTTT. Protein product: CAWSVGGNSGNTIYF.

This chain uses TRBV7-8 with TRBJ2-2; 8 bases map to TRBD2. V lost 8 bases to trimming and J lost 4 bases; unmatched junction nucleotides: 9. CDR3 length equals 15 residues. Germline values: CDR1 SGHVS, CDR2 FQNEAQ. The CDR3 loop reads CASRSGGESTGELFF. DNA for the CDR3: TGTGCCAGCCGATCGGGGGGGGAGTCCACCGGGGAGCTGTTTTTT.

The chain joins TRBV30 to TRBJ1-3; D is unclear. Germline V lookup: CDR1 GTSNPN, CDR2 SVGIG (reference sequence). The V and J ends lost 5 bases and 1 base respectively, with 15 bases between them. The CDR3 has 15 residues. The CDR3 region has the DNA TGTGCCTGGGCCCTATCAAGGTTGTCTGGAAACACCATATATTTT. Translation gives CAWALSRLSGNTIYF.

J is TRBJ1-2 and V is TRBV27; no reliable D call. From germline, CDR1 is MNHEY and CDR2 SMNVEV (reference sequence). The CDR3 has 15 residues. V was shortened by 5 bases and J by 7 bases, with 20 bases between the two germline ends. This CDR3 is CASSSGRLVRGGYTF. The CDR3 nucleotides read TGTGCCAGCAGTAGCGGTCGGCTGGTTCGTGGTGGCTACACCTTC.

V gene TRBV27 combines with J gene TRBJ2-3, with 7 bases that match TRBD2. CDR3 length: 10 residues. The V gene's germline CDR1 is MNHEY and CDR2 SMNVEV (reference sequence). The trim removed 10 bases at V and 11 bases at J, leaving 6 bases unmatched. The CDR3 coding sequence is TGTGCCAAGGTCGGGGGGAGGCAGTATTTT. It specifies CAKVGGRQYF.

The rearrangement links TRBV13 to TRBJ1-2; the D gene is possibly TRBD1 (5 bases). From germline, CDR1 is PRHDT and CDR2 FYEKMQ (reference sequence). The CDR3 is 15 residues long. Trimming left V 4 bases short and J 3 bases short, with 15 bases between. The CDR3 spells CASSYPTGHHYGYTF. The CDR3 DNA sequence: TGTGCCAGCAGCTACCCGACGGGGCATCACTATGGCTACACCTTC.

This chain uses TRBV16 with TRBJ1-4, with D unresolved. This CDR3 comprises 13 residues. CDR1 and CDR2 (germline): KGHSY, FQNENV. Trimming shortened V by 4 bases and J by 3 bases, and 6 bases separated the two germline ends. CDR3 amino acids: CASSLGPNEKLFF. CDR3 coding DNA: TGTGCCAGCAGCCTAGGTCCTAATGAAAAACTGTTTTTT.

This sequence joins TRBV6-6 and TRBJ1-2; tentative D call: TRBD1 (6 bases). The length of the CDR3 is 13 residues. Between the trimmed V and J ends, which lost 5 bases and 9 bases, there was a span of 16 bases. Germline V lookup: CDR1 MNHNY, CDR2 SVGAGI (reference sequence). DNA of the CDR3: TGTGCCAGCAGTACCCAGGGGCAGATGAGCTACACCTTC. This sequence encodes CASSTQGQMSYTF.

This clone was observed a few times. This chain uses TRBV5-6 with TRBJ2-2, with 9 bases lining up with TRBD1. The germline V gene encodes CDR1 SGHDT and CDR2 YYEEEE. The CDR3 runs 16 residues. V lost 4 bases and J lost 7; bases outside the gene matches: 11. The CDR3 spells CASSPKGTGLVGELFF. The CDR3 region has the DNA TGTGCCAGCAGCCCAAAAGGGACAGGGTTGGTCGGGGAGCTGTTTTTT.

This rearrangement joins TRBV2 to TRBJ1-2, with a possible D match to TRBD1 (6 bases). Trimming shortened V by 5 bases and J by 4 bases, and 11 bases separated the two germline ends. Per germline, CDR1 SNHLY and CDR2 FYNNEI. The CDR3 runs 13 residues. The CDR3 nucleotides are TGTGCCAGCAGTTCACAGGGTTTCTATGGCTACACCTTC. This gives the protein CASSSQGFYGYTF.

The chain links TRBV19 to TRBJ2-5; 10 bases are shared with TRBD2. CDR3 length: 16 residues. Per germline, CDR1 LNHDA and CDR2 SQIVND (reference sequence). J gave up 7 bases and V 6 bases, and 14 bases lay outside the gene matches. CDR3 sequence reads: CASSTNLAGALGTQYF. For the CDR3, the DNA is TGTGCCAGTAGCACTAACCTAGCGGGGGCATTGGGGACCCAGTACTTC.

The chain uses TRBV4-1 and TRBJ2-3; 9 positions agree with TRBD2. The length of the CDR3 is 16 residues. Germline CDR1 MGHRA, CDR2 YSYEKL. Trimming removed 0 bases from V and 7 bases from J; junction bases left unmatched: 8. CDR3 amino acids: CASSQERRGGRYTQYF. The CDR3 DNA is TGCGCCAGCAGCCAAGAAAGGCGGGGGGGCAGGTATACGCAGTATTTT.

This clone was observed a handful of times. The CDR3 DNA follows: TGTGCCAGTTGGGGGGGTGAAGCTTTCTTT. This encodes CASWGGEAFF. This sequence joins TRBV19 and TRBJ1-1, with D tentatively TRBD1 (5 bases). V was pared by 8 bases and J by 7 bases, with 8 bases between. In germline, CDR1 is LNHDA, CDR2 SQIVND (reference sequence). The CDR3 runs 10 residues.

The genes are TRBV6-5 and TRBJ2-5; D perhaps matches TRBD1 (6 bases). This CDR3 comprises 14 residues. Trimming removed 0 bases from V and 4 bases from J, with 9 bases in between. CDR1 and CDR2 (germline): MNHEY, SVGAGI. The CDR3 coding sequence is TGTGCCAGCAGTTACTCAAGGACAGTAGAGACCCAGTACTTC. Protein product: CASSYSRTVETQYF.

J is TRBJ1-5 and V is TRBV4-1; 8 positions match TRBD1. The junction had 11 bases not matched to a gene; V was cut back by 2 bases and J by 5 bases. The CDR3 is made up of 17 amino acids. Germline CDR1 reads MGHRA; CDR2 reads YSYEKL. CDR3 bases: TGCGCCAGCAGCCAAACTGTCGAACAGGGGGGATATCAGCCCCAGCATTTT. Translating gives CASSQTVEQGGYQPQHF.

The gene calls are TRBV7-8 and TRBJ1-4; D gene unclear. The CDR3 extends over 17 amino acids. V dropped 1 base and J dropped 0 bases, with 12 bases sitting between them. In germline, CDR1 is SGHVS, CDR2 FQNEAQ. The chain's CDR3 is CASSLGWQPATNEKLFF. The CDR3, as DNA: TGTGCCAGCAGCTTAGGGTGGCAGCCAGCAACTAATGAAAAACTGTTTTTT.